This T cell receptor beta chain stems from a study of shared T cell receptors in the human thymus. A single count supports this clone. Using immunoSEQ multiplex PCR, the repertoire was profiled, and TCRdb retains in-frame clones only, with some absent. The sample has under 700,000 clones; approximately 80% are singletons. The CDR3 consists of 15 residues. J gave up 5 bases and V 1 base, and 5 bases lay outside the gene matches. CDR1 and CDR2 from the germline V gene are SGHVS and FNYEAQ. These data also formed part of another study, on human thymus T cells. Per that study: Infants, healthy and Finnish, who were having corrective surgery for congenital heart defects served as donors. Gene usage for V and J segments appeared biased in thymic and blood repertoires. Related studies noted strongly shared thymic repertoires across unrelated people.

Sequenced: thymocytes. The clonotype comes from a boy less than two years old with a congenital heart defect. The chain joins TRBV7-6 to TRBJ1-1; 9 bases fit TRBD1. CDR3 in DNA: TGTGCCAGCAGCTTAGTTGGGACAGGGTCAACTGAAGCTTTCTTT. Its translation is CASSLVGTGSTEAFF. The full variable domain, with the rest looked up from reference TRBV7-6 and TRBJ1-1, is GAGVSQSPRYKVTKRGQDVALRCDPISGHVSLYWYRQALGQGPEFLTYFNYEAQQDKSGLPNDRFSAERPEGSISTLTIQRTEQRDSAMYRCASSLVGTGSTEAFFGQGTRLTVV.